Shown below are 15 T cell receptor beta chains from a single sample sequenced in a study of molecular identifiers for immune sequencing clone quantification. One entry per CDR3 protein results from TCRdb running MiXCR on the PCR reads. Of 68,000 or so distinct CDR3 sequences listed, 15% to 20% are singletons. The sample comprised naive CD8+ T cells from blood, with Jurkat cell RNA spiked in. As to subset: FACS-sorted CD8+CD4-CCR7+CD45RA+ naive T cells. Receptors originate from a human donor in good health. Some libraries in this study had Jurkat cell RNA spiked in.

The V gene is TRBV4-2, the J gene TRBJ2-1, with 8 bases lining up with TRBD2. Germline lookup yields CDR1 LGHNA and CDR2 YNFKEQ. The CDR3 covers 14 residues. The junction had 6 bases not matched to a gene; V was cut back by 6 bases and J by 5 bases. In DNA, the CDR3 is TGTGCCAGCAGTCTGGGACTAGGACACAATGAGCAGTTCTTC. Its translation: CASSLGLGHNEQFF.

This clonotype was observed at least ten times. V and J are TRBV2 and TRBJ2-3, with 7 bases identical to TRBD1. The CDR3 has 18 amino acids. The germline V gene encodes CDR1 SNHLY and CDR2 FYNNEI. V lost 2 bases, J lost 2 bases, and 13 bases stayed unmatched. CDR3 DNA sequence: TGTGCCAGCAGTGAACTACAGGGGTCCGGCGGGCCCACAGATACGCAGTATTTT. This sequence encodes CASSELQGSGGPTDTQYF.

This chain joins TRBV27 and TRBJ2-4; no clear D gene. The CDR3 consists of 17 residues. CDR1 is MNHEY, CDR2 SMNVEV, per germline (reference sequence). V dropped 2 bases and J dropped 0 bases, with 14 bases sitting between them. The CDR3 loop is CASSLTVGAIAKNIQYF. The DNA of the CDR3 is TGTGCCAGCAGTTTAACAGTAGGAGCCATAGCCAAAAACATTCAGTACTTC.

This clonotype was found many times. The CDR3 loop is CASSPPGAGYEQYF. DNA of the CDR3: TGTGCCAGCAGCCCGCCAGGGGCAGGGTACGAGCAGTACTTC. The chain couples TRBV12-3 or TRBV12-4 to TRBJ2-7; TRBD1 might be the D (6 bases). V was trimmed by 6 bases and J by 4 bases, leaving 16 bases between them. The CDR3 length is 14 residues.

This clonotype was recorded at least ten times. This chain connects TRBV7-9 to TRBJ1-3; D is unresolved. Trimming removed 5 bases from V and 3 bases from J, with 5 bases in between. CDR3 length equals 12 residues. The germline V gene has CDR1 SEHNR and CDR2 FQNEAQ (reference sequence). As DNA, the CDR3 is TGTGCCAGCAGCAATATTGGAAACACCATATATTTT. Translating gives CASSNIGNTIYF. Looking up the rest from reference TRBV7-9 and TRBJ1-3 gives the full variable domain: DTGVSQNPRHKITKRGQNVTFRCDPISEHNRLYWYRQTLGQGPEFLTYFQNEAQLEKSRLLSDRFSAERPKGSFSTLEIQRTEQGDSAMYLCASSNIGNTIYFGEGSWLTVV.

This clonotype was observed at least ten times. V usage is TRBV6-5 and J usage is TRBJ2-7; 8 bases align to TRBD2. CDR3 length: 15 amino acids. V shed 0 bases, J shed 5 bases, and the junction held 6 bases outside the gene matches. Germline CDR1 is MNHEY and CDR2 is SVGAGI. The chain's CDR3 is CASSYSEAGGDEQYF. CDR3 DNA: TGTGCCAGCAGTTACTCGGAGGCGGGGGGCGACGAGCAGTACTTC.

This clonotype was recorded only once. V usage is TRBV19 and J usage is TRBJ1-2; the D is unclear. The CDR3 extends over 14 amino acids. Trimming removed 6 bases from V and 1 base from J, with 12 bases in between. Germline-derived CDR1 and CDR2 are LNHDA and SQIVND (reference sequence). Here the CDR3 DNA reads TGTGCCAGTAGCATGGGCAGCTTTAACTATGGCTACACCTTC. It yields the protein CASSMGSFNYGYTF.

This clonotype has at least ten counts. The V and J genes are TRBV20-1 and TRBJ2-7; D gene uncertain. V shed 0 bases and J shed 3 bases, with 12 bases lying between them. The CDR3 contains 14 residues. CDR1 is DFQATT, CDR2 SNEGSKA, per germline (reference sequence). CDR3 nucleotide sequence: TGCAGTGCTAGAGATGAGCCATACCACTACGAGCAGTACTTC. Translated: CSARDEPYHYEQYF.

This clonotype appeared a few times. The chain couples TRBV28 to TRBJ2-3, with D possibly TRBD1 on 6 matching bases. Between the trimmed V and J ends, which lost 7 bases and 3 bases, there was a span of 14 bases. Germline assignment: CDR1 MDHEN and CDR2 SYDVKM. The CDR3 is made up of 14 amino acids. The CDR3 nucleotides read TGTGCCAGCAAGATCAGGGGTAAGACAGATACGCAGTATTTT. Translating it yields CASKIRGKTDTQYF.

This clonotype occurred many times. The genes are TRBV10-3 and TRBJ2-1; 9 bases map to TRBD2. This CDR3 contains 14 residues. The germline CDR1 and CDR2 sequences are ENHRY and SYGVKD. The junction had 5 bases not matched to a gene; V was cut back by 3 bases and J by 8 bases. The CDR3: CAISDPGLADEQFF. Written as DNA, the CDR3 is TGTGCCATCAGTGACCCGGGACTAGCCGATGAGCAGTTCTTC.

This rearrangement joins TRBV4-2 to TRBJ2-1, with 9 bases fitting TRBD2. V was pared by 0 bases and J by 4 bases, with 7 bases of the junction left unmatched. The CDR3 has 17 residues. Germline-derived CDR1 and CDR2 are LGHNA and YNFKEQ. The CDR3 here is CASSQDRAGGPYNEQFF. Here the CDR3 DNA reads TGTGCCAGCAGCCAAGATCGTGCGGGAGGGCCTTACAATGAGCAGTTCTTC.

As to this clonotype: A clone one base away is much larger, so this may be a read error. The chain links TRBV20-1 to TRBJ1-1; D gene uncertain. Trimming took off 0 bases at V and 8 bases at J, with 10 bases between the two ends. The CDR3 runs 12 residues. Germline loops: CDR1 DFQATT, CDR2 SNEGSKA (reference sequence). CDR3 sequence: CSARDRVGEAFF. CDR3 nucleotides: TGCAGTGCTAGAGATCGCGTGGGGGAAGCTTTCTTT.

This clonotype has more than one count but fewer than ten. J is TRBJ2-1 and V is TRBV10-2; no clear D gene. The length of the CDR3 is 13 residues. Germline V gives CDR1 WSHSY, CDR2 SAAADI. Trimming removed 2 bases from V and 10 bases from J, with 12 bases in between. CDR3: CASSEISLWEQFF. The CDR3 DNA is TGCGCCAGCAGTGAGATCTCGCTCTGGGAGCAGTTCTTC.

With regard to this clonotype: Given a much more abundant clone one base away, this may be a read error. The CDR3 end shows no conserved phenylalanine or tryptophan, and so a read error is likely. This rearrangement joins TRBV12-3 or TRBV12-4 to TRBJ1-5, with TRBD1 identical over 9 bases. The CDR3 consists of 13 residues. Trimming took 6 bases from V and 5 from J; bases not matched to a gene: 2. The CDR3 loop is CASSGQGYQPQHS. CDR3 sequence (DNA): TGTGCCAGCAGCGGACAGGGGTATCAGCCCCAGCATTCT.

This clonotype was picked up many times. The V call is TRBV4-1, the J call TRBJ1-2; weak D call: TRBD1 (6 bases). There are 12 residues in the CDR3. With 4 bases removed from V and 3 bases from J, the gap between germline ends came to 6 bases. The germline gives CDR1 MGHRA, CDR2 YSYEKL. The CDR3 loop is CASSRTDYGYTF. The DNA for the CDR3 is TGCGCCAGCAGCCGGACAGACTATGGCTACACCTTC.